The 6 T cell receptor beta chains given below trace back to one sample, sequenced in a study of blood T cell repertoires in COVID-19. The repertoire was sequenced with immunoSEQ multiplex PCR; TCRdb's copy has only in-frame clones and lacks some. The sample includes about 170,000 clones, 82% of them seen just once. Material: peripheral blood. All receptors come from a woman of 80 years or more with active or convalescent COVID-19.

The chain couples TRBV11-2 to TRBJ2-3, with 12 bases fitting TRBD2. V trimming: 1 base; J trimming: 8 bases; junction bases outside the gene matches: 10. The CDR3 contains 17 residues. CDR1 is SGHAT and CDR2 is FQNNGV in the germline V gene. CDR3 amino acids: CASSLAPSGGGGGTQYF. The CDR3 DNA sequence: TGTGCCAGCAGCTTAGCCCCTAGCGGGGGGGGCGGTGGTACGCAGTATTTT.

The table lists this clone with a few counts. V usage is TRBV5-1 and J usage is TRBJ1-2, with 8 bases lining up with TRBD1. The V gene end was trimmed by 2 bases and the J gene end by 3 bases; junction bases not matched to a gene: 3. The CDR3 runs to 14 residues. Germline CDR1 SGHRS, CDR2 YFSETQ. The CDR3 DNA is TGCGCCAGCAGCTTCGTACAGGGGGACTATGGCTACACCTTC. Amino acids: CASSFVQGDYGYTF. The full variable domain, its missing parts supplied by reference TRBV5-1 and TRBJ1-2, is KAGVTQTPRYLIKTRGQQVTLSCSPISGHRSVSWYQQTPGQGLQFLFEYFSETQRNKGNFPGRFSGRQFSNSRSEMNVSTLELGDSALYLCASSFVQGDYGYTFGSGTRLTVV.

The chain recombines TRBV6-5 with TRBJ1-2, with 11 bases that match TRBD1. J was trimmed by 8 bases and V by 6 bases; bases with no gene match: 8. Per germline, CDR1 MNHEY and CDR2 SVGAGI. CDR3 size: 14 residues. CDR3 sequence: CASRNGQGARGYTF. The CDR3 DNA reads as TGTGCCAGCAGAAACGGACAGGGGGCTAGGGGCTACACCTTC.

The V call is TRBV7-9, the J call TRBJ1-6; D unclear. Germline CDR1 reads SEHNR; CDR2 reads FQNEAQ (reference sequence). The V end lost 5 bases, the J end lost 11 bases, and 16 bases lay between the germline ends. The CDR3 is 14 amino acids. CDR3 residues: CASSDRGFLAPLHF. CDR3 in DNA: TGTGCCAGCAGCGATAGAGGGTTTTTGGCACCCCTCCACTTT.

J is TRBJ2-3 and V is TRBV3-1 (or the pseudogene TRBV3-2); a weak D match, TRBD2 (5 bases). The V gene lost 0 bases and the J gene lost 6 bases, with 10 bases spanning the gap. This CDR3 has 14 residues. Per the germline V gene, CDR1 is LGHDT and CDR2 is YNNKEL (reference sequence). The CDR3 spells CASSQDISGDTQYF. The DNA for the CDR3 is TGTGCCAGCAGCCAAGATATAAGCGGTGATACGCAGTATTTT.

This clone was counted only a few times. The V and J genes are TRBV4-1 and TRBJ2-1; 9 nucleotides line up with TRBD2. The J segment lost 7 bases and the V segment lost 1 base, leaving 5 bases of the junction unmatched. CDR3 size: 15 residues. Per germline, CDR1 MGHRA and CDR2 YSYEKL. This CDR3 reads CASSQGLAAWNEQFF. The CDR3 DNA reads TGCGCCAGCAGCCAAGGACTAGCGGCCTGGAATGAGCAGTTCTTC.